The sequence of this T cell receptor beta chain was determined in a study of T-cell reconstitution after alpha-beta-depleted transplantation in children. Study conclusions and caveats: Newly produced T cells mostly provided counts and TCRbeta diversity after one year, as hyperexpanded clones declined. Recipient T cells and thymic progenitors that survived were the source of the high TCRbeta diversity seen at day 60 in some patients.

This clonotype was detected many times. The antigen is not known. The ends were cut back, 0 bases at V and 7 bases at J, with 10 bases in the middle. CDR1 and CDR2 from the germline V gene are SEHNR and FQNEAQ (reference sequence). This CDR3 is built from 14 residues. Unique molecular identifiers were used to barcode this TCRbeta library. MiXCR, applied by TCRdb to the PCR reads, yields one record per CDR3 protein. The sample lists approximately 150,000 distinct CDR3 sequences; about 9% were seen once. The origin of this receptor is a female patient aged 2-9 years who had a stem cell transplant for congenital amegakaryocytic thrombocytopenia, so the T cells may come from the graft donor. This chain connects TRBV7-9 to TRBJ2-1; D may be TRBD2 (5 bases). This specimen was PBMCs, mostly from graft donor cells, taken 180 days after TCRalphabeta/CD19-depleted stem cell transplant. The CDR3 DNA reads TGTGCCAGCAGCTTAGCGGGAGTAGGGAATGAGCAGTTCTTC. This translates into CASSLAGVGNEQFF.